One and the same sample provided the 29 T cell receptor beta chains below, sequenced in a study of CD8+CD57+ T cells in acquired aplastic anemia. Those patients picked for sequencing had displayed CD8+CD57+ cell expansion on flow cytometry. TCR beta VDJ combinations and CDR3 sequences were profiled from genomic DNA. From the reads, TCRdb called clonotypes with MiXCR, one entry per CDR3 protein. The sample yields about 160,000 distinct CDR3 sequences, less than 50% seen once. The specimen was sorted CD4+, CD8+, or CD8+CD57+ T cells (not recorded which) from PBMCs. These receptors originate from a human donor with aplastic anemia.

The J gene is TRBJ1-2, the V gene TRBV15, with TRBD1 as a possible D gene (5 bases). Trimming shortened V by 3 bases and J by 0 bases, and 11 bases separated the two germline ends. Germline V gives CDR1 LNHNV, CDR2 YYDKDF (reference sequence). The CDR3 has 15 amino acids. Written as DNA, the CDR3 is TGTGCCACCAGCAGCAGACAGTACCCTAACTATGGCTACACCTTC. This encodes CATSSRQYPNYGYTF.

This clonotype appeared many times. This chain joins TRBV11-2 and TRBJ2-4; D tentatively reads TRBD1 or TRBD2 (5 bases each). Germline CDR1 is SGHAT and CDR2 is FQNNGV. The CDR3 consists of 18 residues. The ends were cut back, 5 bases at V and 12 bases at J, with 32 bases in the middle. The CDR3 region is CASSTPHPRFGRDLTQYF. For the CDR3, the DNA is TGTGCCAGCAGCACCCCCCACCCCCGCTTCGGCAGGGACCTTACTCAGTACTTC.

The V call is TRBV19, the J call TRBJ1-2; D is unresolved. The CDR3 is 13 residues long. Trimming stripped 2 bases from V and 0 bases from J, with 4 bases between. Germline CDR1 is LNHDA and CDR2 is SQIVND (reference sequence). CDR3 coding DNA: TGTGCCAGTAGTATAATAGCTAACTATGGCTACACCTTC. Translated: CASSIIANYGYTF. The whole variable domain, filled in from reference TRBV19 and TRBJ1-2, reads DGGITQSPKYLFRKEGQNVTLSCEQNLNHDAMYWYRQDPGQGLRLIYYSQIVNDFQKGDIAEGYSVSREKKESFPLTVTSAQKNPTAFYLCASSIIANYGYTFGSGTRLTVV.

With respect to this clonotype: Here the CDR3 omits its conserved ending phenylalanine or tryptophan, so a read error is the likely source. The rearrangement links TRBV7-7 to TRBJ2-5, with D uncertain. Looked up from germline, CDR1 is SSHAT and CDR2 is FNYEAQ (reference sequence). This CDR3 has 13 amino acids. Here the CDR3 DNA reads TGTGCTAGCAGCTCTCACTACCAAGAGACCCAGTACCTC. The encoded protein is CASSSHYQETQYL.

This chain connects TRBV7-6 to TRBJ1-6; the D is unclear. CDR3 length: 14 amino acids. V lost 5 bases and J lost 8, with 13 bases in between. Germline loops: CDR1 SGHVS, CDR2 FNYEAQ. The CDR3 sequence is CASSQARSDSPLHF. Written as DNA, the CDR3 is TGTGCCAGCAGCCAAGCGAGGAGTGATTCACCCCTCCACTTT.

This chain joins TRBV19 and TRBJ1-2, with D tentatively TRBD1 (6 bases). Trimming took off 5 bases at V and 4 bases at J, with 11 bases between the two ends. The CDR3 is 13 amino acids. From germline, CDR1 is LNHDA and CDR2 SQIVND (reference sequence). The CDR3 DNA sequence: TGTGCCAGTAGTTACAGGGACGGCTATGGCTACACCTTC. It is translated as CASSYRDGYGYTF.

The chain combines TRBV4-3 with TRBJ2-7; unclear D gene. CDR3 length equals 14 residues. CDR1 and CDR2 from the germline V gene are LGHNA and YSLEER. With 0 bases removed from V and 0 bases from J, the gap between germline ends came to 6 bases. The CDR3 region is CASSQDSSSYEQYF. CDR3 nucleotide sequence: TGCGCCAGCAGCCAAGACAGCAGCTCCTACGAGCAGTACTTC.

The CDR3 is CASSFDSQDYEQYF. The CDR3 DNA sequence: TGTGCCAGCAGCTTTGACAGCCAAGACTACGAGCAGTACTTC. The chain uses TRBV7-8 and TRBJ2-7; maybe TRBD1 (5 bases). This CDR3 spans 14 amino acids. The V gene lost 3 bases and the J gene lost 3 bases, with 12 bases spanning the gap. Germline loops: CDR1 SGHVS, CDR2 FQNEAQ.

The V and J genes are TRBV20-1 and TRBJ2-3; D is perhaps TRBD1 (5 bases). Trimming cost V 3 bases and J 3 bases, with 13 bases left between them. Germline V gives CDR1 DFQATT, CDR2 SNEGSKA (reference sequence). The CDR3 runs to 14 residues. CDR3 DNA: TGCAGTGCTAGCCACGGACACGCGACAGATACGCAGTATTTT. This translates into CSASHGHATDTQYF.

This clonotype was found many times. The chain carries TRBV5-1 and TRBJ2-1; D not certain. The germline CDR1 and CDR2 sequences are SGHRS and YFSETQ. Trimming cost V 0 bases and J 0 bases, with 10 bases left between them. The CDR3 loop spans 16 amino acids. The CDR3 DNA reads as TGCGCCAGCAGCTTGGGGGCTGTCCCCTCCTACAATGAGCAGTTCTTC. Translation: CASSLGAVPSYNEQFF.

This clonotype was seen only a few times. The chain has TRBV18 and TRBJ2-3; D is unclear. The V gene lost 0 bases and the J gene lost 2 bases, with 9 bases spanning the gap. Germline V gives CDR1 KGHSH, CDR2 LQKENI. CDR3 length equals 15 residues. In DNA, the CDR3 is TGTGCCAGCTCACCACCGAAAGGGTTCACAGATACGCAGTATTTT. As protein: CASSPPKGFTDTQYF.

In its sample, this clonotype was seen once. The V call is TRBV19, the J call TRBJ2-1; D remains ambiguous. The CDR3 spans 15 residues. Germline V gene lookup returns CDR1 LNHDA and CDR2 SQIVND (reference sequence). V was shortened by 6 bases and J by 1 base, with 13 bases between the two germline ends. The chain's CDR3 is CASRTTDQSYNEQFF. CDR3 in DNA: TGTGCCAGTAGGACGACTGACCAATCCTACAATGAGCAGTTCTTC.

This clonotype occurred many times. J is TRBJ2-6 and V is TRBV2; the match to TRBD1 covers 8 bases. CDR3 length: 15 amino acids. Germline-derived CDR1 and CDR2 are SNHLY and FYNNEI. The junction had 4 bases not matched to a gene; V was cut back by 7 bases and J by 2 bases. This CDR3 is CASTLDRAGANVLTF. The CDR3 coding sequence is TGTGCCAGCACCTTGGACAGGGCTGGGGCCAACGTCCTGACTTTC.

This clonotype is medium-sized (0.01 to 0.1%) by share. This chain joins TRBV15 and TRBJ2-5, with D unclear. There are 11 residues in the CDR3. The germline CDR1 and CDR2 sequences are LNHNV and YYDKDF (reference sequence). V lost 3 bases and J 7 bases, leaving 6 bases between the germline ends. CDR3 in amino acids: CATSSGWTQYF. In nucleotides, the CDR3 is TGTGCCACCAGCAGTGGGTGGACCCAGTACTTC.

V and J are TRBV15 and TRBJ2-6; maybe TRBD2 (6 bases). The V end was cut by 0 bases, the J end by 3 bases, with 9 bases between. From germline, CDR1 is LNHNV and CDR2 YYDKDF (reference sequence). This CDR3 contains 16 residues. CDR3 nucleotides: TGTGCCACCAGCAGAGATGGGGGGAGTGGGGCCAACGTCCTGACTTTC. Its protein product is CATSRDGGSGANVLTF. Filled out from reference TRBV15 and TRBJ2-6, the complete variable domain reads DAMVIQNPRYQVTQFGKPVTLSCSQTLNHNVMYWYQQKSSQAPKLLFHYYDKDFNNEADTPDNFQSRRPNTSFCFLDIRSPGLGDTAMYLCATSRDGGSGANVLTFGAGSRLTVL.

V is TRBV7-8 and J is TRBJ2-5; D gene uncertain. The CDR3 covers 13 residues. V lost 4 bases to trimming and J lost 1 base, with 7 bases between them. Germline CDR1 SGHVS, CDR2 FQNEAQ. In DNA form, the CDR3 reads TGTGCCAGCAGCTCTTCAATCCAAGAGACCCAGTACTTC. This translates into CASSSSIQETQYF.

This clonotype came up once. The junction shows a germline mismatch at one end, possibly a read error. The chain uses TRBV10-3 and TRBJ1-2; D ambiguous. The CDR3 has 13 residues. Germline CDR1 is ENHRY and CDR2 is SYGVKD. The CDR3 DNA follows: TGTGCCGTCAGTGAGGACGAGTTCTATGGCTACACCTTC. Encoded protein: CAVSEDEFYGYTF.

This clonotype was picked up many times. V usage is TRBV19 and J usage is TRBJ1-2, with D perhaps matching TRBD1 (6 bases). The length of the CDR3 is 15 residues. Germline-derived CDR1 and CDR2 are LNHDA and SQIVND (reference sequence). V was shortened by 6 bases and J by 3 bases, with 17 bases between the two germline ends. CDR3 amino acids: CASSPLGGDYYGYTF. The CDR3 DNA is TGTGCCAGTAGCCCATTAGGGGGGGACTACTATGGCTACACCTTC.

The J gene is TRBJ2-7, the V gene TRBV10-1; D perhaps matches TRBD1 (6 bases). V gave up 4 bases and J gave up 0 bases, with 10 bases separating them. Germline CDR1 reads WNHNN; CDR2 reads SYGVQD (reference sequence). CDR3 size: 14 residues. In nucleotides, the CDR3 is TGCGCCAGCAGTGGACAGGCGAGCTCCTACGAGCAGTACTTC. Its translation: CASSGQASSYEQYF.

This chain links TRBV10-1 with TRBJ1-6, with D possibly TRBD1 on 5 matching bases. V lost 10 bases and J lost 1, with 8 bases in between. The germline V gene has CDR1 WNHNN and CDR2 SYGVQD (reference sequence). This CDR3 has 13 amino acids. Here the CDR3 DNA reads TGCGCCACGCGACAGTCCTATAATTCACCCCTCCACTTT. Residues: CATRQSYNSPLHF.

The J gene is TRBJ2-1, the V gene TRBV6-5; the D is unclear. Germline loops: CDR1 MNHEY, CDR2 SVGAGI. Trimming took off 0 bases at V and 6 bases at J, with 6 bases between the two ends. The CDR3 has 13 residues. The CDR3 loop reads CASSYSLSNEQFF. CDR3 nucleotides: TGTGCCAGCAGTTACTCTTTGAGCAATGAGCAGTTCTTC.

This clonotype was seen ten or more times. CDR3 protein: CATSDHPRGGGLGDTQYF. For the CDR3, the DNA is TGTGCCACCAGTGATCATCCCCGGGGGGGGGGGCTGGGAGATACGCAGTATTTT. This sequence joins TRBV24-1 and TRBJ2-3; 8 bases are shared with TRBD2. The CDR3 extends over 18 amino acids. Germline assignment: CDR1 KGHDR and CDR2 SFDVKD. The junction had 15 bases not matched to a gene; V was cut back by 3 bases and J by 5 bases.

As concerns this clonotype: Mismatch with germline at one junction end may stem from a read error. J is TRBJ2-1 and V is TRBV3-1; D is perhaps TRBD2 (5 bases). This CDR3 is 14 amino acids long. CDR1 LGHDT and CDR2 YNNKEL come from the germline V gene (reference sequence). The CDR3 loop reads CASSQAASRNEQSF. For the CDR3, the DNA is TGTGCCAGCAGCCAAGCGGCTAGCCGGAATGAGCAGTCCTTC.

In this sample, this clonotype turned up many times. This chain connects TRBV12-3 or TRBV12-4 to TRBJ1-5; 8 bases are shared with TRBD1. V gave up 5 bases and J gave up 5 bases; unmatched junction bases: 5. This CDR3 contains 14 residues. This CDR3 reads CASSGGTGDQPQHF. The DNA for the CDR3 is TGTGCCAGCAGTGGAGGGACAGGAGATCAGCCCCAGCATTTT.

This clonotype was observed once. This chain uses TRBV20-1 with TRBJ1-1, with D unclear. The V gene's germline CDR1 is DFQATT and CDR2 SNEGSKA (reference sequence). Trimming left V 3 bases short and J 1 base short, with 9 bases between. CDR3 length: 13 amino acids. CDR3 coding DNA: TGCAGTGCTAGTAGATTTGAGAACACTGAAGCTTTCTTT. Translated: CSASRFENTEAFF.

The chain recombines TRBV5-1 with TRBJ1-1, with TRBD1 matching over 12 bases. CDR3 length equals 16 residues. V shed 4 bases, J shed 4 bases, and the junction held 8 bases outside the gene matches. CDR1 and CDR2 (germline): SGHRS, YFSETQ. The CDR3 DNA reads as TGCGCCAGCAGCATACGGGACAGGGGGCAGGGCACTGAAGCTTTCTTT. It translates to CASSIRDRGQGTEAFF. Together with reference TRBV5-1 and TRBJ1-1, the CDR3 gives the full variable domain: KAGVTQTPRYLIKTRGQQVTLSCSPISGHRSVSWYQQTPGQGLQFLFEYFSETQRNKGNFPGRFSGRQFSNSRSEMNVSTLELGDSALYLCASSIRDRGQGTEAFFGQGTRLTVV.

The chain has TRBV19 and TRBJ1-1; D may be TRBD1 (5 bases). CDR1 and CDR2 from the germline V gene are LNHDA and SQIVND (reference sequence). Trimming removed 6 bases at V and 6 bases at J, with 17 bases between. The CDR3 extends over 14 amino acids. CDR3 in amino acids: CASRAGFKSSEAFF. In DNA form, the CDR3 reads TGTGCCAGTAGAGCAGGGTTTAAAAGTTCTGAAGCTTTCTTT.

The gene calls are TRBV19 and TRBJ1-4; perhaps TRBD1 as D (5 bases). Germline CDR1 is LNHDA and CDR2 is SQIVND (reference sequence). The CDR3 is made up of 11 amino acids. V was trimmed by 5 bases and J by 13 bases, leaving 11 bases between them. The CDR3 coding sequence is TGTGCCAGTAGTCCCGGGGACCGACTGTTTTTT. Amino acid sequence: CASSPGDRLFF.

This clonotype was counted only a few times. This sequence may be a read error, since a much larger clone differs from it by one base. This rearrangement joins TRBV12-3 or TRBV12-4 to TRBJ2-3; 12 bases fit TRBD2. The CDR3 runs 15 residues. CDR3 residues: CVSSTSGGTPDTQYF. DNA of the CDR3: TGTGTCAGCAGTACTAGCGGGGGGACTCCAGATACGCAGTATTTT.